This TCR beta chain was obtained from a study of blood T cell repertoires in COVID-19. Using immunoSEQ multiplex PCR, the repertoire was profiled, and TCRdb retains in-frame clones only, with some absent. The repertoire includes fewer than 350,000 clones, 85% to 90% of them detected once, and about 12% sits in the top ten. In Seattle, patients joined the study during active infection and were tracked longitudinally. This CDR3 is 14 amino acids long. Trimming took 5 bases from V and 1 from J, leaving 9 bases between them. CDR1 SGHVS and CDR2 FQNEAQ come from the germline V gene. The rearrangement links TRBV7-8 to TRBJ2-1; weak D call: TRBD2 (6 bases). The material sequenced was peripheral blood. The sequence derives from a woman in her 30s with COVID-19, enrolled during active disease. Written as DNA, the CDR3 is TGTGCCAGCAGCGTAGGACTATCCTACAATGAGCAGTTCTTC. Translated, it gives CASSVGLSYNEQFF.